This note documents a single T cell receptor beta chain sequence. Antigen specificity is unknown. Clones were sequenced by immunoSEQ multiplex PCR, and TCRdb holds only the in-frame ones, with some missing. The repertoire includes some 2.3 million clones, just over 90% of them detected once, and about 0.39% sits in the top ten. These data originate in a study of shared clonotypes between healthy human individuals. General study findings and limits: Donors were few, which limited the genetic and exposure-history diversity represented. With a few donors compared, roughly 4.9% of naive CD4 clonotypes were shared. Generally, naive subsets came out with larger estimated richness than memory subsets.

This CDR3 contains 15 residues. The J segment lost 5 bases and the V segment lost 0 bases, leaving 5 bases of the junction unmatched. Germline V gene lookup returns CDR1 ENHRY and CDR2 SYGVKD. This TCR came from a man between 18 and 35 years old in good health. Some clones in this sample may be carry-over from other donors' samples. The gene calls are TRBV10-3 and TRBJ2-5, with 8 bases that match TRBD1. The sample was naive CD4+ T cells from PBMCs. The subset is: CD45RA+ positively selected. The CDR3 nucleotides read TGTGCCATCAGTGAGTCTTCGGACAGGGTTGAGACCCAGTACTTC. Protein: CAISESSDRVETQYF.